The source of this T cell receptor beta chain is a study of molecular identifiers for immune sequencing clone quantification. V shed 4 bases, J shed 3 bases, and the junction held 6 bases outside the gene matches. CDR1 and CDR2 (germline): SGHRS, YFSETQ. This CDR3 is built from 16 residues. Only a few counts were recorded for this clonotype. MiXCR was run by TCRdb on the PCR reads, yielding one entry per CDR3 protein. The data show under 650,000 distinct CDR3 sequences, with about 20% seen just once and 0.85% held by the top ten. This rearrangement joins TRBV5-1 to TRBJ2-1, with 11 bases matching TRBD2. The source is a human donor in good health. Some libraries in this study had Jurkat cell RNA spiked in. The sample was naive CD8+ T cells from blood, with Jurkat cell RNA spiked in. Indicated subset: FACS-sorted CD8+CD4-CCR7+CD45RA+ naive T cells. CDR3: CASSMTLAGDYNEQFF. The CDR3 bases are TGCGCCAGCAGCATGACACTAGCGGGGGACTACAATGAGCAGTTCTTC.